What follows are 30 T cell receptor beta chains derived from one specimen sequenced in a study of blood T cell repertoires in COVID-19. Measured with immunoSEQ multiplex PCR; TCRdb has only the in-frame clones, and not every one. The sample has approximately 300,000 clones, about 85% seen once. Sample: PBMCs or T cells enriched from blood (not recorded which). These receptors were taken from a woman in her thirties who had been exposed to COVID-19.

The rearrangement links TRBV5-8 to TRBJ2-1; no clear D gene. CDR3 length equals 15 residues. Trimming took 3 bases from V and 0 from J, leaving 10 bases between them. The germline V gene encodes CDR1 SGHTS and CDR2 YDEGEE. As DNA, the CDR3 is TGTGCCAGCAGCTCTCTACTCCCCTCCTACAATGAGCAGTTCTTC. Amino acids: CASSSLLPSYNEQFF.

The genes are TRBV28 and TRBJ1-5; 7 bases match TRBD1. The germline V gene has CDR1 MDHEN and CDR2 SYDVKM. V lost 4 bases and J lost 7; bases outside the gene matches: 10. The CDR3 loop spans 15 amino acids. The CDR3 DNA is TGTGCCAGCAGTTCTATGACAGGGAGTCGCCAGCCCCAGCATTTT. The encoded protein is CASSSMTGSRQPQHF.

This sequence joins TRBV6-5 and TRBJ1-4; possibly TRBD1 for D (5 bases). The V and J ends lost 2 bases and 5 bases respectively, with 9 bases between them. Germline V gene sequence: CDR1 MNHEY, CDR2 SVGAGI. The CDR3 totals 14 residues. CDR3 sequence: CASSYGAANEKLFF. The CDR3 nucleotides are TGTGCCAGCAGTTACGGGGCGGCGAATGAAAAACTGTTTTTT.

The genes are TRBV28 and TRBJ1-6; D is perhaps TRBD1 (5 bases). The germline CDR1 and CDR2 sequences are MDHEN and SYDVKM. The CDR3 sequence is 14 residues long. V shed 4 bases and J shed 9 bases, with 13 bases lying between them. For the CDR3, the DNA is TGTGCCAGCAGTTATCGCCCTAGGGGTTCACCCCTCCACTTT. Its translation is CASSYRPRGSPLHF.

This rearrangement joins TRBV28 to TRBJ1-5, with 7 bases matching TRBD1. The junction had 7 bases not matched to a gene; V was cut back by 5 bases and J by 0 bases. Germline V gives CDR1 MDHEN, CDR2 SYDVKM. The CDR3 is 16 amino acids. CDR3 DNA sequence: TGTGCCAGCAGTACTAGACAGGGTGGTAGCAATCAGCCCCAGCATTTT. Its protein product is CASSTRQGGSNQPQHF.

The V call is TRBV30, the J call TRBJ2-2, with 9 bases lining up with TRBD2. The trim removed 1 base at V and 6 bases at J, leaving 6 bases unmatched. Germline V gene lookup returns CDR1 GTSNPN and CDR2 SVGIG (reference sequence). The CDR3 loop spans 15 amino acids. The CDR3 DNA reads TGTGCCTGGAGTGGAATAGCGGGGGCGGCCGGGGAGCTGTTTTTT. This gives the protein CAWSGIAGAAGELFF.

The CDR3 region is CASSRPGQLNTEAFF. CDR3 DNA sequence: TGTGCCAGCAGCCGACCGGGACAGCTGAACACTGAAGCTTTCTTT. The chain recombines TRBV14 with TRBJ1-1; the match to TRBD1 covers 7 bases. Germline CDR1 and CDR2: SGHDN and FVKESK. The CDR3 runs to 15 residues. The V segment lost 4 bases and the J segment 0 bases; nucleotides outside the gene matches: 5.

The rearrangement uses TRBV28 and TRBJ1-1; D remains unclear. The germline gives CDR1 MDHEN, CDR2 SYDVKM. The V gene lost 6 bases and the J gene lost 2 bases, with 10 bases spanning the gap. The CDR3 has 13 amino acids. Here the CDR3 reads CASRRTSNTEAFF. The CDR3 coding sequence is TGTGCCAGCAGAAGAACATCAAACACTGAAGCTTTCTTT.

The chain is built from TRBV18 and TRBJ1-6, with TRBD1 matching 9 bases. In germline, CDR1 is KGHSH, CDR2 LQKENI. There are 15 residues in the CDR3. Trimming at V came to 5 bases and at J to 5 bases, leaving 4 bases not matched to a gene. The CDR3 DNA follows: TGTGCCAGCTCATGGGACAGGGAACATAATTCACCCCTCCACTTT. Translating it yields CASSWDREHNSPLHF. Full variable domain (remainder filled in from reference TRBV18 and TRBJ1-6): NAGVMQNPRHLVRRRGQEARLRCSPMKGHSHVYWYRQLPEEGLKFMVYLQKENIIDESGMPKERFSAEFPKEGPSILRIQQVVRGDSAAYFCASSWDREHNSPLHFGNGTRLTVT.

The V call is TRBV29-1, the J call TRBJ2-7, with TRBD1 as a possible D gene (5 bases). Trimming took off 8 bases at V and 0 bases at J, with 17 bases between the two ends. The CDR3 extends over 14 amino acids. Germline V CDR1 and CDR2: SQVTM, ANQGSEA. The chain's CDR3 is CSTKYRGNSYEQYF. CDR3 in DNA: TGCAGCACAAAATATAGGGGAAACTCCTACGAGCAGTACTTC.

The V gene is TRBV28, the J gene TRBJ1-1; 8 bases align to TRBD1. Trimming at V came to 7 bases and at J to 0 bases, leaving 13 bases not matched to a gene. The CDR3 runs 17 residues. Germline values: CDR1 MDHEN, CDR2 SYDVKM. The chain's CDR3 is CASTPGRGRYVNTEAFF. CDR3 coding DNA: TGTGCCAGCACCCCGGGCAGGGGGCGCTACGTGAACACTGAAGCTTTCTTT.

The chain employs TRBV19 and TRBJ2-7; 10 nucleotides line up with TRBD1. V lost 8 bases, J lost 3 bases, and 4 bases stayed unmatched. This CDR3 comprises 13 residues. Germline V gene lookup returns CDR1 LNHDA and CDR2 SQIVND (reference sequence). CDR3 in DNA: TGTGCCAGTGGACAGGGGGTAAACTACGAGCAGTACTTC. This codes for CASGQGVNYEQYF.

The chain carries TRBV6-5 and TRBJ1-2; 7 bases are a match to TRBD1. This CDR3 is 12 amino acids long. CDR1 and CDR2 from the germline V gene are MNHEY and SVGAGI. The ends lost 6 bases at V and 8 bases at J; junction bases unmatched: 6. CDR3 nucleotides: TGTGCCAGCAGGCCACAGGGGTTGGGCTACACCTTC. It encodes CASRPQGLGYTF.

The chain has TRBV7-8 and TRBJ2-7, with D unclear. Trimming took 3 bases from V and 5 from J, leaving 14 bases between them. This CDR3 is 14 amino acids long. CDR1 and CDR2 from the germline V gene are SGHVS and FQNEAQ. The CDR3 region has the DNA TGTGCCAGCAGCTTTCGAGCGTCCACCAACGAGCAGTACTTC. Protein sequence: CASSFRASTNEQYF.

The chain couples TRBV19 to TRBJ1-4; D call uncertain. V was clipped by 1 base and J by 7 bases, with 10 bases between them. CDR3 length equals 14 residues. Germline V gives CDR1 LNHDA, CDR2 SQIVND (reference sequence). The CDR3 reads CASSIGSLAEKLFF. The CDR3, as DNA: TGTGCCAGTAGTATAGGGTCCCTGGCTGAAAAACTGTTTTTT.

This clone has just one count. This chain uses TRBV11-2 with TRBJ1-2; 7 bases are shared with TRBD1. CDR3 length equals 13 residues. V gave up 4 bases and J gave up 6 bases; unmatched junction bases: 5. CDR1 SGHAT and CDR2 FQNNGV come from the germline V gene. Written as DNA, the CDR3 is TGTGCCAGCAGCTACAGGGGCTTTGATGGCTACACCTTC. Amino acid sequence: CASSYRGFDGYTF.

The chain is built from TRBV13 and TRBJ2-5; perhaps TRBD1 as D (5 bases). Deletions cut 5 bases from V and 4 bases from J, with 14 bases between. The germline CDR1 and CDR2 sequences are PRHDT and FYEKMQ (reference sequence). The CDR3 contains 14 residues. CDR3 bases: TGTGCCAGCAGCCGCCGGGCTAGGGGAGAGACCCAGTACTTC. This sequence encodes CASSRRARGETQYF.

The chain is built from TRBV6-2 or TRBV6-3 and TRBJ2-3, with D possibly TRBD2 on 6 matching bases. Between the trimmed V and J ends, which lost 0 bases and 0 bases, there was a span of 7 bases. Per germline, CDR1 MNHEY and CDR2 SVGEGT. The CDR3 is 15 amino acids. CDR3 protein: CASSYSEGSTDTQYF. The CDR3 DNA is TGTGCCAGCAGTTACTCGGAGGGGAGCACAGATACGCAGTATTTT.

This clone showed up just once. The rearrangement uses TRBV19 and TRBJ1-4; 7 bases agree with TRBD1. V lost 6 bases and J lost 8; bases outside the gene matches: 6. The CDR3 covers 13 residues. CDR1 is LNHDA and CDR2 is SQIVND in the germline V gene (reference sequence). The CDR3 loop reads CASRDRRWEKLFF. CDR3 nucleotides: TGTGCCAGTAGGGACAGGCGATGGGAAAAACTGTTTTTT.

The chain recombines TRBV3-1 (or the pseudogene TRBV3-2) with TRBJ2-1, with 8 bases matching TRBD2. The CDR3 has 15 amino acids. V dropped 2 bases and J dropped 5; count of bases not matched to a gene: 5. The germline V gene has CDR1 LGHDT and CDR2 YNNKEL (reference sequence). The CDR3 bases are TGTGCCAGCAGCCAACGCCTAGCGGGTCACAATGAGCAGTTCTTC. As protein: CASSQRLAGHNEQFF.

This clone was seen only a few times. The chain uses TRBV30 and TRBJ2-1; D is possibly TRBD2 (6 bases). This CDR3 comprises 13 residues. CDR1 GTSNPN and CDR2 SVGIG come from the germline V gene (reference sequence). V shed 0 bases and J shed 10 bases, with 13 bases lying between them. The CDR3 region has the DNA TGTGCCTGGAGTGTCACCTCCAGCGGGGAGCAGTTCTTC. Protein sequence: CAWSVTSSGEQFF.

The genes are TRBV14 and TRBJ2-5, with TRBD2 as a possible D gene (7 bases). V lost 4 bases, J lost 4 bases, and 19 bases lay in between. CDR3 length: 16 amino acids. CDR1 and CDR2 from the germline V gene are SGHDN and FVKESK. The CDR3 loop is CASSRYQGGGLETQYF. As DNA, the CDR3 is TGTGCCAGCAGCCGCTATCAAGGCGGGGGCTTAGAGACCCAGTACTTC.

The CDR3 DNA sequence: TGTGCCAGCAGGGGACAGGGCGACACTGAAGCTTTCTTT. This sequence encodes CASRGQGDTEAFF. The chain has TRBV7-8 and TRBJ1-1; 9 bases match TRBD1. The germline V gene encodes CDR1 SGHVS and CDR2 FQNEAQ. V lost 6 bases to trimming and J lost 3 bases; unmatched junction nucleotides: 2. This CDR3 is 13 amino acids long.

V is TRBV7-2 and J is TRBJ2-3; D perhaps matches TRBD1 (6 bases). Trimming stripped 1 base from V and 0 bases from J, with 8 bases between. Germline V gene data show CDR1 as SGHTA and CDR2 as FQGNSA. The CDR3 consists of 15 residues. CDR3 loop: CASSLDRDSTDTQYF. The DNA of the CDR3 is TGTGCCAGCAGCTTAGACAGGGATAGCACAGATACGCAGTATTTT.

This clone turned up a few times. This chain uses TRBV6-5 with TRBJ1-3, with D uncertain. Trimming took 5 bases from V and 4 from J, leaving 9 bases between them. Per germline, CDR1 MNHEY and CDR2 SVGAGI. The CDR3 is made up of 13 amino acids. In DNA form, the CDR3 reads TGTGCCAGCAGTCCCCCGCGAGGAAACACCATATATTTT. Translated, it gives CASSPPRGNTIYF.

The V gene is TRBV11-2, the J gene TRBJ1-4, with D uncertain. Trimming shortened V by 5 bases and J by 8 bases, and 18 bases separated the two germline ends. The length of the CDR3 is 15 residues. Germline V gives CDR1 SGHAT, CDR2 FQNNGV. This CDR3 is CASSLARARGEKLFF. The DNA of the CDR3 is TGTGCCAGCAGCCTCGCGAGGGCTAGAGGGGAAAAACTGTTTTTT.

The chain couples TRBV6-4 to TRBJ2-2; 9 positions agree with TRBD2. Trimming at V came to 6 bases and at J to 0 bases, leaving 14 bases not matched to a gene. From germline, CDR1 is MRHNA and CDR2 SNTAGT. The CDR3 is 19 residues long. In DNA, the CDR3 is TGTGCCAGCAGCCCGGCCCCCCTAGCGGGGATTACGAACACCGGGGAGCTGTTTTTT. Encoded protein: CASSPAPLAGITNTGELFF.

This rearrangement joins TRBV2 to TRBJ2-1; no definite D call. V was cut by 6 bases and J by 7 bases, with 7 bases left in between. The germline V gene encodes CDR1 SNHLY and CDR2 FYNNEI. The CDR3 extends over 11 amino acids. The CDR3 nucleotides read TGTGCCAGCAGGCAGTCTAATGAGCAGTTCTTC. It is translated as CASRQSNEQFF.

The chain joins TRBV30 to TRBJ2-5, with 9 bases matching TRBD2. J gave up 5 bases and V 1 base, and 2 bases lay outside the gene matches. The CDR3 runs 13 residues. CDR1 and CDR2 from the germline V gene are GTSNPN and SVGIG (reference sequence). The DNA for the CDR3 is TGTGCCTGGAGTGCAAGCGGGGGGGAGACCCAGTACTTC. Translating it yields CAWSASGGETQYF.

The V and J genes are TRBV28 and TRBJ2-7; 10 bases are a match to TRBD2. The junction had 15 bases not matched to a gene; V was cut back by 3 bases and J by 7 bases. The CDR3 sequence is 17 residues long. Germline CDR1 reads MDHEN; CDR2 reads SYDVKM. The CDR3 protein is CASSFLVMVAGGKEQYF. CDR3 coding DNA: TGTGCCAGCAGTTTCCTTGTGATGGTAGCGGGAGGAAAAGAGCAGTACTTC.